This paragraph covers one T cell receptor (beta chain) sequence. V was cut by 5 bases and J by 3 bases, with 20 bases left in between. Germline V gene data show CDR1 as MNHEY and CDR2 as SMNVEV (reference sequence). The CDR3 runs to 16 residues. The data were obtained in a study of blood T cell repertoires in COVID-19. Study summary: There were acute and convalescent COVID-19 samples, and they came from the United States, Italy and Spain. The analysed material was cDNA or gDNA that came from T cells, B-cell-depleted T cells, or PBMCs.

Per the study methods: Estimation of nucleated cell counts was performed using reference gene primer amplification. Assay used: immunoSEQ multiplex PCR; TCRdb lists only in-frame clones, some missing. V and J calls and clone size are given by that table; D and trimming were obtained from the DNA. The sample lists 130,000 to 150,000 clones, over 75% occurring once. This TCR came from a woman in her sixties with active COVID-19. This chain uses TRBV27 with TRBJ2-7, with a tentative D call TRBD1 (9 bases). Sequencing used peripheral blood. This CDR3 is CASSLTGGGRIYEQYF. Written as DNA, the CDR3 is TGTGCCAGCAGTCTCACAGGGGGCGGGAGGATCTACGAGCAGTACTTC.